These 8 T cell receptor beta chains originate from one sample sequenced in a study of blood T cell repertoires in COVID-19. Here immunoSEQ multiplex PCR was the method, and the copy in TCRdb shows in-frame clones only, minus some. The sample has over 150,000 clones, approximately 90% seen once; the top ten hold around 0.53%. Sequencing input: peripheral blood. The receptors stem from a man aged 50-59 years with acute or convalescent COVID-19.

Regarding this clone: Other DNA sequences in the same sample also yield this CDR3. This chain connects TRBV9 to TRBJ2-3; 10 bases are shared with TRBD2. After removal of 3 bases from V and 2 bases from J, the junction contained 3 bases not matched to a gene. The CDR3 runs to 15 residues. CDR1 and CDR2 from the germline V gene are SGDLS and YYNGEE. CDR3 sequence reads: CASSGLAGDTDTQYF. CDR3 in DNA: TGTGCCAGCAGCGGGCTAGCGGGAGACACAGATACGCAGTATTTT. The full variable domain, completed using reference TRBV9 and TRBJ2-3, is DSGVTQTPKHLITATGQRVTLRCSPRSGDLSVYWYQQSLDQGLQFLIQYYNGEERAKGNILERFSAQQFPDLHSELNLSSLELGDSALYFCASSGLAGDTDTQYFGPGTRLTVL.

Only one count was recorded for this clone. The CDR3 sequence is CASSLPGSHQETQYF. The CDR3 DNA reads TGCGCCAGCAGCTTGCCAGGGTCCCACCAAGAGACCCAGTACTTC. The genes are TRBV5-1 and TRBJ2-5; perhaps TRBD1 as D (5 bases). The germline V and J ends were trimmed by 1 base and 0 bases, with 10 bases remaining between them. Germline V gene sequence: CDR1 SGHRS, CDR2 YFSETQ. The CDR3 length is 15 residues. Drawing the rest from reference TRBV5-1 and TRBJ2-5, the complete variable domain is KAGVTQTPRYLIKTRGQQVTLSCSPISGHRSVSWYQQTPGQGLQFLFEYFSETQRNKGNFPGRFSGRQFSNSRSEMNVSTLELGDSALYLCASSLPGSHQETQYFGPGTRLLVL.

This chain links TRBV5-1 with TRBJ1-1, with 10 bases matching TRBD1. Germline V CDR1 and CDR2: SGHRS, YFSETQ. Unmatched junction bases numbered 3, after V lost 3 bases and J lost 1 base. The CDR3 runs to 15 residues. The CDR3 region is CASSWDRGSNTEAFF. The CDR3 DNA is TGCGCCAGCAGCTGGGACAGGGGATCGAACACTGAAGCTTTCTTT.

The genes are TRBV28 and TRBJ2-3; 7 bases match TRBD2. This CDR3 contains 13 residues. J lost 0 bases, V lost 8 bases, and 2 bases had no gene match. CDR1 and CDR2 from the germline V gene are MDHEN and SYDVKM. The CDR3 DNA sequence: TGTGCCAGCCGTAGCGGGAGCACAGATACGCAGTATTTT. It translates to CASRSGSTDTQYF. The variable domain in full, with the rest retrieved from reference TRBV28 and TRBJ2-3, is DVKVTQSSRYLVKRTGEKVFLECVQDMDHENMFWYRQDPGLGLRLIYFSYDVKMKEKGDIPEGYSVSREKKERFSLILESASTNQTSMYLCASRSGSTDTQYFGPGTRLTVL.

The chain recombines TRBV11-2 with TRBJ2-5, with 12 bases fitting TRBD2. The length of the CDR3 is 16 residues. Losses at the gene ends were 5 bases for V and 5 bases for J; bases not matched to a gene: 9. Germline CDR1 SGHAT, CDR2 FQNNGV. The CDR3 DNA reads TGTGCCAGCAGCCACGGGACTAGCGGGCTAAGGGAGACCCAGTACTTC. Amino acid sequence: CASSHGTSGLRETQYF.

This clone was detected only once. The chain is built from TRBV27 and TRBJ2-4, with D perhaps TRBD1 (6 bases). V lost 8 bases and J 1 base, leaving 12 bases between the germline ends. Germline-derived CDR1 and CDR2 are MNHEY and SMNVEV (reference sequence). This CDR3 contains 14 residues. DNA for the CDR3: TGTGCCAGCGGTTCAACAGGGGCCAAAAACATTCAGTACTTC. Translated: CASGSTGAKNIQYF.

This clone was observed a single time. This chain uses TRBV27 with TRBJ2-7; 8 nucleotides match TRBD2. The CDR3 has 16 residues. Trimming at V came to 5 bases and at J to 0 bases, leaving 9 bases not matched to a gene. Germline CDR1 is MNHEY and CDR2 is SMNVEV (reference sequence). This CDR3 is CASSPGRDTFSYEQYF. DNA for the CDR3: TGTGCCAGCAGTCCCGGGAGGGACACCTTCTCCTACGAGCAGTACTTC.

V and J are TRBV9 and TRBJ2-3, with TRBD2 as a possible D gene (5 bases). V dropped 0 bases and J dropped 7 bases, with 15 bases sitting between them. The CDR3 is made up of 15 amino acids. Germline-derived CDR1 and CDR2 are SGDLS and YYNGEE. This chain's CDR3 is CASSVEETTRNTQYF. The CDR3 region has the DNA TGTGCCAGCAGCGTAGAGGAGACTACTAGAAATACGCAGTATTTT.